Listed here are 24 T cell receptor beta chains from one sample, sequenced in a study of T cell repertoires in cytomegalovirus infection. TCRdb reprocessed the reads via MiXCR and lists one record per CDR3 protein. The sample yields fewer than 950,000 distinct CDR3 sequences, around a third seen once. Their recognized antigens are unknown. Sequencing was performed on cultured CD8+ T cells from PBMCs, taken from culture after CMV antigen stimulation. All receptors derive from a human donor in good health (CMV status not recorded). Some clones in this sample may be carry-over from other donors' samples.

This clonotype turned up a few times. J is TRBJ2-3 and V is TRBV9; 7 nucleotides agree with TRBD2. The CDR3 loop spans 15 amino acids. Germline V gene sequence: CDR1 SGDLS, CDR2 YYNGEE. V lost 0 bases, J lost 2 bases, and 3 bases stayed unmatched. The CDR3 DNA reads as TGTGCCAGCAGCGTAGGGCGGGGGTTCACAGATACGCAGTATTTT. Encoded protein: CASSVGRGFTDTQYF.

This clonotype was detected only once. The chain uses TRBV29-1 and TRBJ1-2; the D gene is possibly TRBD1 (5 bases). CDR3 length: 15 residues. Germline V gene data show CDR1 as SQVTM and CDR2 as ANQGSEA. Trimming left V 0 bases short and J 3 bases short, with 14 bases between. In DNA, the CDR3 is TGCAGCGTTGAAGATCGAATGGAGGGGCACTATGGCTACACCTTC. It translates to CSVEDRMEGHYGYTF.

This clonotype was seen only a few times. V gene TRBV15 combines with J gene TRBJ2-1; 7 bases are shared with TRBD1. J gave up 9 bases and V 3 bases, and 5 bases lay outside the gene matches. CDR3 length: 13 residues. CDR1 and CDR2 (germline): LNHNV, YYDKDF (reference sequence). CDR3 protein: CATSRVTGVEQFF. For the CDR3, the DNA is TGTGCCACCAGCAGGGTCACAGGGGTTGAGCAGTTCTTC.

The chain links TRBV12-3 or TRBV12-4 to TRBJ2-7; 8 bases are shared with TRBD1. J gave up 4 bases and V 6 bases, and 17 bases lay outside the gene matches. The CDR3 runs to 17 residues. This CDR3 is CASSNPGTGKLPYEQYF. For the CDR3, the DNA is TGTGCCAGCAGCAATCCCGGGACAGGTAAACTCCCTTACGAGCAGTACTTC.

This clonotype was observed a handful of times. V usage is TRBV27 and J usage is TRBJ2-3, with 8 bases aligning to TRBD2. The V gene's germline CDR1 is MNHEY and CDR2 SMNVEV (reference sequence). Trimming removed 5 bases from V and 0 bases from J; junction bases left unmatched: 7. This CDR3 has 16 amino acids. The CDR3 spells CASSPRLARSTDTQYF. Written as DNA, the CDR3 is TGTGCCAGCAGTCCCCGACTAGCGCGGAGCACAGATACGCAGTATTTT.

The V call is TRBV7-8, the J call TRBJ1-1; tentative D call: TRBD1 (5 bases). The germline V gene has CDR1 SGHVS and CDR2 FQNEAQ. The CDR3 is 14 residues long. V shed 1 base and J shed 7 bases, with 13 bases lying between them. CDR3 DNA: TGTGCCAGCAGCTTAGATCTGAGGGGCCTTGAAGCTTTCTTT. As protein: CASSLDLRGLEAFF.

This clonotype has a count of ten or more. J is TRBJ2-1 and V is TRBV7-8; D is possibly TRBD1 (6 bases). The CDR3 is 16 amino acids. Germline CDR1 SGHVS, CDR2 FQNEAQ. V shed 5 bases and J shed 0 bases, with 14 bases lying between them. The CDR3 nucleotides read TGTGCCAGCAGCAGGGGGATAGAAAACTCCTACAATGAGCAGTTCTTC. This sequence encodes CASSRGIENSYNEQFF.

This clonotype was seen repeatedly, ten times or more. The chain couples TRBV7-2 to TRBJ1-4; D gene uncertain. Germline V gene sequence: CDR1 SGHTA, CDR2 FQGNSA. With 2 bases removed from V and 2 bases from J, the gap between germline ends came to 12 bases. There are 16 residues in the CDR3. In DNA, the CDR3 is TGTGCCAGCAGCTTAAACGGGAGGCGGACTAATGAAAAACTGTTTTTT. Amino acids: CASSLNGRRTNEKLFF. Filled out from reference TRBV7-2 and TRBJ1-4, the complete variable domain reads GAGVSQSPSNKVTEKGKDVELRCDPISGHTALYWYRQSLGQGLEFLIYFQGNSAPDKSGLPSDRFSAERTGGSVSTLTIQRTQQEDSAVYLCASSLNGRRTNEKLFFGSGTQLSVL.

J is TRBJ1-5 and V is TRBV27; D is ambiguous. The CDR3 is 14 amino acids. CDR1 MNHEY and CDR2 SMNVEV come from the germline V gene (reference sequence). The V end was cut by 2 bases, the J end by 0 bases, with 5 bases between. CDR3 protein: CASSLDYSNQPQHF. The CDR3 nucleotides are TGTGCCAGCAGTTTAGATTATAGCAATCAGCCCCAGCATTTT.

The chain recombines TRBV4-1 with TRBJ2-1; 11 bases are shared with TRBD2. Trimming at V came to 0 bases and at J to 7 bases, leaving 14 bases not matched to a gene. From germline, CDR1 is MGHRA and CDR2 YSYEKL. This CDR3 is 19 amino acids long. Here the CDR3 reads CASSQEMRASGGFGNEQFF. The CDR3 region has the DNA TGCGCCAGCAGCCAAGAAATGAGGGCTAGCGGGGGGTTTGGGAATGAGCAGTTCTTC.

The V and J genes are TRBV5-4 and TRBJ2-1; 10 bases are a match to TRBD1. V lost 2 bases to trimming and J lost 7 bases; unmatched junction nucleotides: 15. The CDR3 covers 18 residues. The germline V gene encodes CDR1 SGHNT and CDR2 YYREEE (reference sequence). The DNA of the CDR3 is TGTGCCAGCAGCTTCCGGGACAGGGGATCCTCACGATGGAATGAGCAGTTCTTC. Protein product: CASSFRDRGSSRWNEQFF.

A word on this clonotype: One end of the junction fails to match germline, which may point to a read error. The CDR3 region is CASSQDPRGSTGASF. The CDR3 DNA is TGCGCCAGCAGCCAAGATCCCCGGGGGTCGACAGGAGCTTCCTTT. The chain combines TRBV4-1 with TRBJ1-1; maybe TRBD1 (6 bases). The CDR3 sequence is 15 residues long. CDR1 MGHRA and CDR2 YSYEKL come from the germline V gene.

There are many counts of this clonotype. The chain uses TRBV7-8 and TRBJ1-5; D unresolved. The CDR3 totals 17 residues. Per germline, CDR1 SGHVS and CDR2 FQNEAQ. Trimming removed 1 base at V and 2 bases at J, with 15 bases between. CDR3 protein: CASSLDPRPHGNQPQHF. As DNA, the CDR3 is TGTGCCAGCAGCTTAGACCCCAGACCGCACGGCAATCAGCCCCAGCATTTT.

This clonotype came up a few times. The final CDR3 position lacks the conserved phenylalanine or tryptophan, pointing to a likely read error. The chain is built from TRBV28 and TRBJ1-2; D gene unclear. Trimming shortened V by 5 bases and J by 5 bases, and 6 bases separated the two germline ends. The CDR3 has 11 residues. Germline V CDR1 and CDR2: MDHEN, SYDVKM. This CDR3 reads CASSPEYGYTL. The DNA for the CDR3 is TGTGCCAGCAGTCCAGAGTATGGCTACACCCTC.

This clonotype was observed at least ten times. The rearrangement uses TRBV7-9 and TRBJ2-4; D may be TRBD2 (6 bases). CDR1 and CDR2 from the germline V gene are SEHNR and FQNEAQ (reference sequence). The CDR3 loop spans 14 amino acids. V shed 5 bases and J shed 6 bases, with 14 bases lying between them. CDR3 coding DNA: TGTGCCAGCAGCCCCCCAGGGACTCCAAACATTCAGTACTTC. Its protein product is CASSPPGTPNIQYF.

This chain links TRBV19 with TRBJ2-2; 11 bases line up with TRBD2. Germline trimming cut 7 bases from V and 1 base from J; bases unmatched to any gene: 5. CDR3 length equals 16 residues. Germline V gene sequence: CDR1 LNHDA, CDR2 SQIVND (reference sequence). CDR3 in amino acids: CASIRSGGENTGELFF. The DNA for the CDR3 is TGTGCCAGTATCCGTAGCGGGGGGGAGAACACCGGGGAGCTGTTTTTT.

This clonotype has ten or more counts. The CDR3 DNA reads as TGTGCCAGCAGCTTAGTACAGGCGAGCAATCAGCCCCAGCATTTT. Protein: CASSLVQASNQPQHF. V usage is TRBV7-2 and J usage is TRBJ1-5; possibly TRBD1 for D (5 bases). Germline loops: CDR1 SGHTA, CDR2 FQGNSA. The CDR3 runs to 15 residues. The V end lost 1 base, the J end lost 1 base, and 8 bases lay between the germline ends. The variable domain in full, with the rest retrieved from reference TRBV7-2 and TRBJ1-5, is GAGVSQSPSNKVTEKGKDVELRCDPISGHTALYWYRQSLGQGLEFLIYFQGNSAPDKSGLPSDRFSAERTGGSVSTLTIQRTQQEDSAVYLCASSLVQASNQPQHFGDGTRLSIL.

The V and J genes are TRBV7-8 and TRBJ2-3, with TRBD2 as a possible D gene (7 bases). The CDR3 contains 16 residues. Trimming stripped 3 bases from V and 6 bases from J, with 19 bases between. Per the germline V gene, CDR1 is SGHVS and CDR2 is FQNEAQ. The CDR3 loop is CASSLEGGVGIDTQYF. The DNA of the CDR3 is TGTGCCAGCAGCTTGGAGGGGGGGGTTGGGATCGATACGCAGTATTTT. Filled out from reference TRBV7-8 and TRBJ2-3, the complete variable domain reads GAGVSQSPRYKVAKRGQDVALRCDPISGHVSLFWYQQALGQGPEFLTYFQNEAQLDKSGLPSDRFFAERPEGSVSTLKIQRTQQEDSAVYLCASSLEGGVGIDTQYFGPGTRLTVL.

The chain employs TRBV28 and TRBJ2-7; D possibly corresponds to TRBD1 (6 bases). Between the trimmed V and J ends, which lost 6 bases and 4 bases, there was a span of 19 bases. The CDR3 extends over 15 amino acids. The germline V gene encodes CDR1 MDHEN and CDR2 SYDVKM. The CDR3 bases are TGTGCCAGCAGCCTGGGACACCAAAGCCAATACGAGCAGTACGTC. Translation: CASSLGHQSQYEQYV.

This sequence joins TRBV15 and TRBJ2-6; possibly TRBD2 for D (5 bases). The CDR3 runs to 19 residues. The germline gives CDR1 LNHNV, CDR2 YYDKDF (reference sequence). V lost 4 bases to trimming and J lost 0 bases, with 19 bases between them. In nucleotides, the CDR3 is TGTGCCACCAGCACGGACTGGAGGCCGTTAACCTCTGGGGCCAACGTCCTGACTTTC. This sequence encodes CATSTDWRPLTSGANVLTF.

This clonotype was counted between two and nine times. V and J are TRBV19 and TRBJ2-7; TRBD1 matches 7 bases. The CDR3 runs to 15 residues. The germline CDR1 and CDR2 sequences are LNHDA and SQIVND (reference sequence). V lost 4 bases, J lost 3 bases, and 9 bases stayed unmatched. The CDR3 nucleotides are TGTGCCAGTAGTAGAGAGGACAGGCTATACTACGAGCAGTACTTC. This sequence encodes CASSREDRLYYEQYF.

This clonotype was detected many times. The chain has TRBV12-3 or TRBV12-4 and TRBJ2-7; 8 nucleotides match TRBD2. With 6 bases clipped from V and 0 bases from J, the junction kept 10 bases outside the gene matches. This CDR3 region has 16 residues. For the CDR3, the DNA is TGTGCCAGCAGCCCCCGACTAGCGCATAGCTCCTACGAGCAGTACTTC. Amino acids: CASSPRLAHSSYEQYF.

The V call is TRBV6-2 or TRBV6-3, the J call TRBJ2-5, with D possibly TRBD2 on 7 matching bases. The V gene lost 0 bases and the J gene lost 4 bases, with 12 bases spanning the gap. Germline loops: CDR1 MNHEY, CDR2 SVGEGT. This CDR3 spans 15 amino acids. Here the CDR3 reads CASSYSRGGRETQYF. In DNA form, the CDR3 reads TGTGCCAGCAGTTACTCGAGGGGGGGGCGAGAGACCCAGTACTTC.

The chain has TRBV7-6 and TRBJ2-1, with TRBD2 matching over 9 bases. V shed 0 bases, J shed 6 bases, and the junction held 3 bases outside the gene matches. Germline assignment: CDR1 SGHVS and CDR2 FNYEAQ. The length of the CDR3 is 15 residues. The CDR3 reads CASSLALAGSNEQFF. CDR3 nucleotides: TGTGCCAGCAGCTTAGCGCTAGCGGGAAGCAATGAGCAGTTCTTC.